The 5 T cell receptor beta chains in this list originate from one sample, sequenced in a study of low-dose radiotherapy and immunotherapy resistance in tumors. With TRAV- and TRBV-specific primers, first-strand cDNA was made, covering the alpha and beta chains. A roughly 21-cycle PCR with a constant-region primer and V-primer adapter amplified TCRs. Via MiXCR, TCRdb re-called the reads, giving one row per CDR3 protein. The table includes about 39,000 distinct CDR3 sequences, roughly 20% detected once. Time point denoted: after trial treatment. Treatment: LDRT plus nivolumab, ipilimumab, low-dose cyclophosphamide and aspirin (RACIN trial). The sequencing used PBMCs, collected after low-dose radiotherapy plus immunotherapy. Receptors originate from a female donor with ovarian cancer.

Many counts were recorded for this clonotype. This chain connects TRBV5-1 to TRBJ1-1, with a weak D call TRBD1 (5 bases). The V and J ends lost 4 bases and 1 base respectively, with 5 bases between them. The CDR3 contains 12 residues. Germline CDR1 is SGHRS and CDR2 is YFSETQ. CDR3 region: CASSQGNTEAFF. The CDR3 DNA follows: TGCGCCAGCAGCCAGGGGAACACTGAAGCTTTCTTT.

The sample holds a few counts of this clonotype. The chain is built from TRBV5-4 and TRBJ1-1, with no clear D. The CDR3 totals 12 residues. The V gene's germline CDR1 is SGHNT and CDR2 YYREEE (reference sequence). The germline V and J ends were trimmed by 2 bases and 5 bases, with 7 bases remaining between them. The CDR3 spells CASSFPGTEAFF. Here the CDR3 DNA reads TGTGCCAGCAGCTTTCCGGGGACTGAAGCTTTCTTT.

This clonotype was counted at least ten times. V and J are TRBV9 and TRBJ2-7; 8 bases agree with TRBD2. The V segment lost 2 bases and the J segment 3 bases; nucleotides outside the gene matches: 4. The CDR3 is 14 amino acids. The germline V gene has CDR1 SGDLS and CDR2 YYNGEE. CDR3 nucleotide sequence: TGTGCCAGCAGCGTCTCCGGGACTAGCTACGAGCAGTACTTC. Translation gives CASSVSGTSYEQYF.

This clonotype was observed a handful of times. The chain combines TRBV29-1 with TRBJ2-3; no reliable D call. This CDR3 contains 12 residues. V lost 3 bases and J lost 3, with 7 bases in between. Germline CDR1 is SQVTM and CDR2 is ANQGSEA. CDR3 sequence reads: CSVETGTDTQYF. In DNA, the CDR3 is TGCAGCGTTGAGACTGGAACAGATACGCAGTATTTT.

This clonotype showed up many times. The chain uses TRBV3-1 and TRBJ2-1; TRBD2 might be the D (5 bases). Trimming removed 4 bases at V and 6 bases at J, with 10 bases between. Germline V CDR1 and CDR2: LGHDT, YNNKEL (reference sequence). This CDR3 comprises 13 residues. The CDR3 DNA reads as TGTGCCAGCAGCCCCGGGGTTTCCAATGAGCAGTTCTTC. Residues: CASSPGVSNEQFF.